The sequence of this T cell receptor (beta chain) was determined in a study of chemoradiotherapy in HPV16-positive cancers. Repertoires were sampled repeatedly during chemoradiotherapy. Remarks on this clone: What it binds is unknown.

Some clones are missing from TCRdb's copy, which holds only in-frame ones; the method was immunoSEQ multiplex PCR. This sample has approximately 28,000 clones, with approximately 91% found just once. Whole-study findings and limits: For HPV16-positive patients, expanding HPV-responsive T cells associated with longer recurrence-free survival. Candidate HPV-specific clones and E7-related TCR motifs grew in tumor during treatment.

This receptor was identified in a human donor with HPV-associated anogenital cancer. The input for sequencing was blood, taken from a patient who underwent chemoradiotherapy.

Here the CDR3 reads CSADTQETQYF. For the CDR3, the DNA is TGCAGTGCCGACACCCAAGAGACCCAGTACTTC. This chain uses TRBV20-1 with TRBJ2-5; D remains ambiguous. This CDR3 spans 11 amino acids. Germline lookup yields CDR1 DFQATT and CDR2 SNEGSKA (reference sequence). Trimming stripped 6 bases from V and 1 base from J, with 6 bases between.